This is a list of T cell receptor beta chains from one sample in a study of blood T cell repertoires in COVID-19. Here immunoSEQ multiplex PCR was the method, and the copy in TCRdb shows in-frame clones only, minus some. This sample has around 25,000 clones, with around 83% found just once. The specimen sequenced was peripheral blood. The source is a man aged 65 to 85 with active COVID-19. Both conserved end residues are part of each CDR3. The order of the fields is V gene, D gene, clone size, J gene, CDR3 DNA, CDR3 protein. A D gene is named only where the DNA matches it firmly. Only part of the rows carry a size: once, few, many, or a class if the clone is expanded.

TRBV6-5	TRBD1	NA	TRBJ2-1	TGTGCCAGCACCCTACGGACAGGGGGTAGTGAGCAGTTCTTC	CASTLRTGGSEQFF
TRBV12-3/TRBV12-4	TRBD1	NA	TRBJ1-1	TGTGCCAGCAACGGACAGGGGTTCTCTGAAGCTTTCTTT	CASNGQGFSEAFF
TRBV18	TRBD1	NA	TRBJ1-2	TGTGCCAGCTCACCCAGACAGGGGACTTATGGCTACACCTTC	CASSPRQGTYGYTF
TRBV5-4	TRBD1	NA	TRBJ2-7	TGTGCCAGCAGCTTCGGACAGGGGATCTACGAGCAGTACTTC	CASSFGQGIYEQYF
TRBV5-1	NA	NA	TRBJ1-3	TGCGCCAGCAGCTTGGGGCAGTCTGGAAACACCATATATTTT	CASSLGQSGNTIYF
TRBV7-9	NA	NA	TRBJ1-1	TGTGCCAGCAGCTTAGGCCTAGGCACTGAAGCTTTCTTT	CASSLGLGTEAFF
TRBV7-9	TRBD2	NA	TRBJ2-7	TGTGCCAGCAGCTCGGGGGGAGGACCTACCTACGAGCAGTACTTC	CASSSGGGPTYEQYF
TRBV19	NA	NA	TRBJ1-6	TGTGCCAGTAGTATCTCGGGAGAGTCACCCCTCCACTTT	CASSISGESPLHF
TRBV5-5	TRBD2	NA	TRBJ2-5	TGTGCCAGCAGCTCCGGACTAGCGGGTAGGGGGGATGAGACCCAGTACTTC	CASSSGLAGRGDETQYF
TRBV30	TRBD2	NA	TRBJ2-3	TGTGCCTGGAGTGTGGGACTAGCGGGGGGCACAGATACGCAGTATTTT	CAWSVGLAGGTDTQYF
TRBV6-5	TRBD2	NA	TRBJ2-3	TGTGCCAGCAGAGGACTAGCGGGAGTTACAGATACGCAGTATTTT	CASRGLAGVTDTQYF
TRBV9	NA	NA	TRBJ1-1	TGTGCCAGCAGCGTAGCCGGGGGGCAGGGAATTGAAGCTTTCTTT	CASSVAGGQGIEAFF
TRBV7-9	TRBD2	NA	TRBJ2-1	TGTGCCAGCAGCTTCACTAGCGGGAGTCGAAATGAGCAGTTCTTC	CASSFTSGSRNEQFF
TRBV5-1	NA	NA	TRBJ1-2	TGCGCCAGCAGCTTGGGGGTTAGCGATTATGGCTACACCTTC	CASSLGVSDYGYTF
TRBV5-1	NA	few	TRBJ1-2	TGCGCCAGCAGCTTGTCCCCAGGGGACAACTATGGCTACACCTTC	CASSLSPGDNYGYTF
TRBV3-1/TRBV3-2	NA	few	TRBJ2-6	TGTGCCAGCAGCCAAGTCTCCGGGGCCAACGTCCTGACTTTC	CASSQVSGANVLTF
TRBV19	TRBD2	NA	TRBJ2-7	TGTGCCAGTAGTATAACTAGCGGGAGGGCCTACGAGCAGTACTTC	CASSITSGRAYEQYF
TRBV3-1/TRBV3-2	NA	NA	TRBJ1-2	TGTGCCAGCAGCCCGTACCATCGACAGGCTACCCTGCCGGGTGGCTACACCTTC	CASSPYHRQATLPGGYTF
TRBV4-1	NA	few	TRBJ1-6	TGCGCCAGCAGCCAAGTCCCGGGGGGTAATTCACCCCTCCACTTT	CASSQVPGGNSPLHF
TRBV24-1	NA	NA	TRBJ1-5	TGTGCCACCAGTGATCGCGGACAGCCACTTCAGCCCCAGCATTTT	CATSDRGQPLQPQHF
TRBV12-2	NA	NA	TRBJ1-5	TGTGCAAGTCGCTTAGCGGAGTGGGGGGTTCAGCCCCAGCATTTT	CASRLAEWGVQPQHF
TRBV2	NA	NA	TRBJ2-1	TGTGCCAGCAGTGAAGTAGCGTATTCCTACAATGAGCAGTTCTTC	CASSEVAYSYNEQFF
TRBV27	TRBD1	NA	TRBJ1-1	TGTGCCAGCTTTCGCGACAGGGAGAACACTGAAGCTTTCTTT	CASFRDRENTEAFF
TRBV7-6	TRBD2	NA	TRBJ2-2	TGTGCCAGCAGCTCCTACCTCGGACTAGCCTCCACCGGGGAGCTGTTTTTT	CASSSYLGLASTGELFF
TRBV28	NA	NA	TRBJ2-7	TGTGCCAGCAGCTACAGGTATCTCGAGCAGTACTTC	CASSYRYLEQYF
TRBV7-9	TRBD2	NA	TRBJ2-1	TGTGCCAGCAGCTTAGGTACTAGCGATGAGCAGTTCTTC	CASSLGTSDEQFF
TRBV5-1	TRBD2	NA	TRBJ2-4	TGCGCCAGCAGCTTGGGGAGCGGGACGGGCATTCAGTACTTC	CASSLGSGTGIQYF
TRBV4-2	NA	NA	TRBJ1-4	TGTGCCAGCAGCCAAGACCCCCGGCGGATTAATGAAAAACTGTTTTTT	CASSQDPRRINEKLFF
TRBV5-1	NA	NA	TRBJ1-6	TGCGCCAGCAGCTTGGTAGGGGGATCACCCCTCCACTTT	CASSLVGGSPLHF
TRBV12-3/TRBV12-4	NA	few	TRBJ1-2	TGTGCCAGCAGTCCGAGGACAGCTTATGGCTACACCTTC	CASSPRTAYGYTF
TRBV3-1/TRBV3-2	TRBD2	NA	TRBJ2-1	TGTGCCAGCAGCCGATCGGGAGGGGCCTACAATGAGCAGTTCTTC	CASSRSGGAYNEQFF
TRBV5-1	TRBD1	NA	TRBJ2-1	TGCGCCAGCAGCATGGGACAGGGGCATTCCTACAATGAGCAGTTCTTC	CASSMGQGHSYNEQFF
TRBV7-6	TRBD2	NA	TRBJ2-4	TGTGCCAGCAGCCCCCGGGGGGGCAGGGTGGGGGCGGACATTCAGTACTTC	CASSPRGGRVGADIQYF
TRBV5-1	NA	NA	TRBJ2-1	TGCGCCAGCAGCGCTTGGAATGGGGGCGAAGTGTTCAATGAGCAGTTCTTC	CASSAWNGGEVFNEQFF
TRBV6-5	NA	once	TRBJ1-1	TGTGCCAGCAGCGCACGAGGAGAGACTGAAGCTTTCTTT	CASSARGETEAFF
TRBV2	TRBD1	NA	TRBJ1-1	TGTGCCAGCAGGGGGACAGGGACCAACACTGAAGCTTTCTTT	CASRGTGTNTEAFF
TRBV10-2	NA	NA	TRBJ2-7	TGCGCCAGCAGTGAGTCGGGCAGGGGCAGCTACGAGCAGTACTTC	CASSESGRGSYEQYF
TRBV7-9	NA	NA	TRBJ1-1	TGTGCCAGCAGCTTAAAGGACAGCCGGTCTGAAGCTTTCTTT	CASSLKDSRSEAFF
TRBV28	TRBD1	few	TRBJ1-1	TGTGCCAGCATTAGACAGGGGGCAAGTGATACTGAAGCTTTCTTT	CASIRQGASDTEAFF
TRBV14	NA	NA	TRBJ1-2	TGTGCCAGCAGCCAAGGAGGGTTTAGTGGTGGCTACACCTTC	CASSQGGFSGGYTF
TRBV6-5	NA	NA	TRBJ2-3	TGTGCCAGCAGGTTCTGGCAGGGGTCGACAGATACGCAGTATTTT	CASRFWQGSTDTQYF
TRBV20-1	TRBD1	NA	TRBJ2-5	TGCAGTGCTAGTGGACAGGGGCATTGGGGGACCCAGTACTTC	CSASGQGHWGTQYF
TRBV6-4	TRBD2	once	TRBJ2-3	TGTGCCAGCAGCGCGACTAGCGGGAGCACAGATACGCAGTATTTT	CASSATSGSTDTQYF
TRBV11-2	TRBD2	NA	TRBJ2-3	TGTGCCAGCAGCTCCTTAGCGGGAGTTGGTACGCAGTATTTT	CASSSLAGVGTQYF
TRBV18	TRBD1	NA	TRBJ2-7	TGTGCCAGTTCAACGGGACAGGGAATTTACGAGCAGTACTTC	CASSTGQGIYEQYF
TRBV7-9	NA	NA	TRBJ2-6	TGTGCCAGCAGCCCACAGGGTTCATCTGGGGCCAACGTCCTGACTTTC	CASSPQGSSGANVLTF
TRBV7-2	TRBD2	few	TRBJ2-3	TGTGCCAGCAGCTTTTCGGCGGGAGTTGCAGATACGCAGTATTTT	CASSFSAGVADTQYF
TRBV2	NA	NA	TRBJ1-5	TGTGCCAGCAGTGGGACTACAGGGAGGGGTCAGCCCCAGCATTTT	CASSGTTGRGQPQHF
TRBV24-1	NA	NA	TRBJ1-5	TGTGCCACCAGTTTAGGGGGTAATCAGCCCCAGCATTTT	CATSLGGNQPQHF
TRBV5-1	NA	NA	TRBJ1-2	TGCGCCAGCAGCCTCGGGGCAGGGGCGGATGGCTACACCTTC	CASSLGAGADGYTF
TRBV28	TRBD2	NA	TRBJ2-3	TGTGCCAGCAGCTGGAGCGGGGGAGGCGGGGATACGCAGTATTTT	CASSWSGGGGDTQYF
TRBV7-9	NA	NA	TRBJ1-1	TGTGCCAGCAGCTCAGACAGCGAGATGAACACTGAAGCTTTCTTT	CASSSDSEMNTEAFF
TRBV12-5	NA	NA	TRBJ2-1	TGTGCTAGTGGTTCCGGACAGAGCTCCTACAATGAGCAGTTCTTC	CASGSGQSSYNEQFF